This TCR beta chain was sequenced during a study of blood T cell repertoires in COVID-19 (dated by TCRdb to 2018 to 2020). With respect to the entire study: Samples from collaborators originated in the United States, Italy and Spain and spanned both the acute and convalescent phases of COVID-19. Where available, HLA class I and class II types were taken from metadata supplied by the sample provider and were not determined by assay-based typing. The repertoires were released in a freely available public database intended as a resource for research on the immune response to SARS-CoV-2. The samples were drawn from the first 160 participants of the ongoing ImmuneRACE study and from about 1,200 subjects provided by 6 global collaborators. The material from the prospective study consisted of cDNA or gDNA derived from T cells, B-cell-depleted T cells, or PBMCs. Deeply sampled blood TCRbeta repertoires from subjects exposed to, actively infected with, or recovered from COVID-19 were included in the dataset. Sample metadata almost always included a de-identified subject ID, COVID-19 status, age in years and sex.

Points the paper makes about the study in general: The amount of clinical and demographic metadata varied by source and participant and was provided uncurated.

Concerning this clone itself: What this receptor recognizes is not known. No base quality information exists; no much larger clone differs at one position.

TCRbeta CDR3 regions were amplified from genomic DNA by means of the immunoSEQ Assay, a bias-controlled multiplex PCR. The authors' analysis ran thus. Within the assay, amplification of reference gene primers was used to estimate how many nucleated cells each sample contained. Sequence reads were collapsed and filtered to measure the absolute abundance of every unique TCRbeta CDR3 rearrangement. Productive Simpson clonality was computed per sample as the square root of Simpson's diversity index over productive rearrangements. Drawn from immuneACCESS, this table holds only the in-frame rearrangements with V and J called that TCRdb kept. Clones are partly lost; checked studies trace under half to an unresolved V gene and leave the rest unexplained. The V and J calls and clone size come from that table; D and trimming were worked out from the DNA. The sample records 150,000 to 200,000 clones, 80% of which are singletons. The ten largest clones capture about 5.6% of the sample.

For this chain, trimming is 1 base at the V end and 1 base at the J end, and the number of junction bases without a gene match is 2. Spanning cysteine to phenylalanine, the CDR3 consists of 16 amino acids. Only the CDR3 DNA is retained, 48 bases long and in frame from the first base. The CDR1 and CDR2 encoded by the germline V gene (reference sequence) are GTSNPN and SVGIG. Participants in the prospective study were enrolled through a virtual design, were aged about 18 to 100 years, and lived in 24 United States geographic areas. In the prospective study, cohorts were assigned on the basis of participant-reported clinical history obtained from a screening survey and a study questionnaire. Recovered participants in ImmuneRACE Cohort 3 were defined by two consecutive negative NP/OP PCR tests, clearance by a healthcare professional, or resolution of symptoms. Each participant in the prospective study had whole blood, serum and a nasopharyngeal or oropharyngeal swab collected by mobile phlebotomists. Additional blood draws and questionnaires over an approximately 2-month period could optionally be provided by prospective study participants. Before DNA extraction, prospective study blood samples were shipped either frozen or at room temperature.

The sequenced sample was PBMCs or T cells enriched from blood (not recorded which). The clonotype originates from a man aged 35 to 55 who had recovered from COVID-19. This chain is built from TRBV30 and TRBJ1-5, and 12 junction bases match TRBD1. The DNA is TGTGCCTGGAGTGCGGGACAGGGGGCGAGCAATCAGCCCCAGCATTTT. The translation is CAWSAGQGASNQPQHF.